A few counts support the clone carrying this T cell receptor (beta chain). The entry originates in a study of control samples from healthy donors and cancer patients. Sequenced by immunoSEQ multiplex PCR; TCRdb stores in-frame clones only, minus some. The profile shows roughly 130,000 clones, around nine tenths of them singletons. Germline V gene data show CDR1 as SGHVS and CDR2 as FQNEAQ. Trimming removed 6 bases from V and 5 bases from J, with 19 bases in between. The CDR3 sequence is 15 residues long. The V call is TRBV7-8, the J call TRBJ2-5; possibly TRBD1 for D (6 bases). The receptor was derived from a man in his fifties in good health. The sample taken for sequencing was blood. The CDR3 DNA is TGTGCCAGCAGTCTGGGACAATCCCTCCGGGAGACCCAGTACTTC. It encodes CASSLGQSLRETQYF.